A selection of T cell receptor beta chains follows, all from one sample in a study of blood T cell repertoires in COVID-19. Libraries were prepared by immunoSEQ multiplex PCR; TCRdb keeps only in-frame clonotypes and omits some of them. The sample has about 310,000 clones, around 89% seen once; the top ten hold 8% to 10%. The sequenced material came from PBMCs or T cells enriched from blood (not recorded which). The receptors were sampled from a middle-aged woman who had recovered from COVID-19. Each CDR3 is given with its conserved first and last residue. A D gene is named only where the DNA matches it firmly.

j_gene: TRBJ2-3
v_gene: TRBV29-1
d_gene: NA
CDR3nt: TGCAGCCCCCCGCGATTCGATTACTCTAGCACAGATACGCAGTATTTT
CDR3aa: CSPPRFDYSSTDTQYF

j_gene: TRBJ1-1
v_gene: TRBV6-2/TRBV6-3
d_gene: NA
CDR3nt: TGTGCCAGCAGTTATGATGCAGATAACATGAACACTGAAGCTTTCTTT
CDR3aa: CASSYDADNMNTEAFF

j_gene: TRBJ1-1
v_gene: TRBV6-5
d_gene: TRBD1
CDR3nt: TGTGCCAGCAGCAACAGGGGAGACACTGAAGCTTTCTTT
CDR3aa: CASSNRGDTEAFF

j_gene: TRBJ2-5
v_gene: TRBV4-2
d_gene: NA
CDR3nt: TGTGCCAGCAGCCCCAGCGGAGGGCCGGGACGTCGTGAAGAGACCCAGTACTTC
CDR3aa: CASSPSGGPGRREETQYF

j_gene: TRBJ2-1
v_gene: TRBV5-5
d_gene: NA
CDR3nt: TGTGCCAGCAGCTTGGAGCGGAGCTCCTACAATGAGCAGTTCTTC
CDR3aa: CASSLERSSYNEQFF

j_gene: TRBJ1-1
v_gene: TRBV19
d_gene: NA
CDR3nt: TGTACGAGGAACACTGAAGCTTTCTTT
CDR3aa: CTRNTEAFF

j_gene: TRBJ1-5
v_gene: TRBV2
d_gene: TRBD1
CDR3nt: TGTGCCAGCAGCCTGACAGGGACCAATCAGCCCCAGCATTTT
CDR3aa: CASSLTGTNQPQHF

j_gene: TRBJ1-1
v_gene: TRBV29-1
d_gene: NA
CDR3nt: TGCAGCGTTGGAGGGCCTGAAGCTTTCTTT
CDR3aa: CSVGGPEAFF

j_gene: TRBJ1-2
v_gene: TRBV7-2
d_gene: NA
CDR3nt: TGTGCCAGCAGCTTAGTATTAGCGGGTAACTATGGCTACACCTTC
CDR3aa: CASSLVLAGNYGYTF

j_gene: TRBJ2-4
v_gene: TRBV28
d_gene: NA
CDR3nt: TGTGCCAGCAGCCTTCCTGGTGAGAGAAGAGGCATTCAGTACTTC
CDR3aa: CASSLPGERRGIQYF

j_gene: TRBJ2-1
v_gene: TRBV2
d_gene: NA
CDR3nt: TGTGCCAGCAGTGTTGCACAGCACAATGAGCAGTTCTTC
CDR3aa: CASSVAQHNEQFF

j_gene: TRBJ1-4
v_gene: TRBV19
d_gene: TRBD1
CDR3nt: TGTGCCTGGACAGGGAAAAAACTGTTTTTT
CDR3aa: CAWTGKKLFF

j_gene: TRBJ2-3
v_gene: TRBV6-2/TRBV6-3
d_gene: TRBD2
CDR3nt: TGTGCCAGCAGTTACGGCGGGAGGGCTGGAGATACGCAGTATTTT
CDR3aa: CASSYGGRAGDTQYF

j_gene: TRBJ1-1
v_gene: TRBV7-3
d_gene: NA
CDR3nt: TGTGCCAGCAGCTTAAACCCCGGTCTGTCGGGGGCTTTCTTT
CDR3aa: CASSLNPGLSGAFF

j_gene: TRBJ1-6
v_gene: TRBV18
d_gene: TRBD1
CDR3nt: TGTGCCAGCTCACTGTTTCCAGGGGGCGATTCACCCCTCCACTTT
CDR3aa: CASSLFPGGDSPLHF

j_gene: TRBJ1-3
v_gene: TRBV29-1
d_gene: TRBD1
CDR3nt: TGCAGCGTGGTCGGGACAGGGAAGGGAAACACCATATATTTT
CDR3aa: CSVVGTGKGNTIYF

j_gene: TRBJ1-2
v_gene: TRBV24-1
d_gene: NA
CDR3nt: TGTGCCACCAGTGGTGGCAGGGGCGGCTACACCTTC
CDR3aa: CATSGGRGGYTF

j_gene: TRBJ2-2
v_gene: TRBV5-1
d_gene: NA
CDR3nt: TGCGCCAGCAGCTTGGCCTTAGCCGGAGGGGGCTACACCGGGGAGCTGTTTTTT
CDR3aa: CASSLALAGGGYTGELFF

j_gene: TRBJ1-1
v_gene: TRBV14
d_gene: NA
CDR3nt: TGTGCCAGCAGCCAAGAGGTTGGGCAGGTCTACACTGAAGCTTTCTTT
CDR3aa: CASSQEVGQVYTEAFF

j_gene: TRBJ2-7
v_gene: TRBV7-2
d_gene: TRBD2
CDR3nt: TGTGCCAGCAGCGGGACTAGCGGGAGGGCGGGAGAGCAGTACTTC
CDR3aa: CASSGTSGRAGEQYF

j_gene: TRBJ1-6
v_gene: TRBV19
d_gene: TRBD1
CDR3nt: TGTGCCAGTAGTATAGACCGGGACAGGGAGGGTTCACCCCTCCACTTT
CDR3aa: CASSIDRDREGSPLHF

j_gene: TRBJ2-1
v_gene: TRBV7-6
d_gene: TRBD1
CDR3nt: TGTGCCAGCAGCTTAACGGACAGGGGGAGCTCCTACAATGAGCAGTTCTTC
CDR3aa: CASSLTDRGSSYNEQFF

j_gene: TRBJ2-5
v_gene: TRBV6-1
d_gene: TRBD2
CDR3nt: TGTGCCAGCAGTGAGGCTAGCGGGAGAATAGAGACCCAGTACTTC
CDR3aa: CASSEASGRIETQYF

j_gene: TRBJ1-2
v_gene: TRBV5-4
d_gene: TRBD1
CDR3nt: TGTGCCAGCAGCTTGGAGACAGGGATCGGCTACACCTTC
CDR3aa: CASSLETGIGYTF

j_gene: TRBJ2-5
v_gene: TRBV19
d_gene: TRBD2
CDR3nt: TGTGCCAGTAGTATAGGGGGCGGAACTAGCGGGCAGACCCAGTACTTC
CDR3aa: CASSIGGGTSGQTQYF

j_gene: TRBJ1-3
v_gene: TRBV4-3
d_gene: NA
CDR3nt: TGCGCCAGCAGCCAAGATATGACAGCTGGAAACACCATATATTTT
CDR3aa: CASSQDMTAGNTIYF

j_gene: TRBJ1-4
v_gene: TRBV7-2
d_gene: TRBD1
CDR3nt: TGTGCCAGCAGCCTAGGGACAGCTAATGAAAAACTGTTTTTT
CDR3aa: CASSLGTANEKLFF